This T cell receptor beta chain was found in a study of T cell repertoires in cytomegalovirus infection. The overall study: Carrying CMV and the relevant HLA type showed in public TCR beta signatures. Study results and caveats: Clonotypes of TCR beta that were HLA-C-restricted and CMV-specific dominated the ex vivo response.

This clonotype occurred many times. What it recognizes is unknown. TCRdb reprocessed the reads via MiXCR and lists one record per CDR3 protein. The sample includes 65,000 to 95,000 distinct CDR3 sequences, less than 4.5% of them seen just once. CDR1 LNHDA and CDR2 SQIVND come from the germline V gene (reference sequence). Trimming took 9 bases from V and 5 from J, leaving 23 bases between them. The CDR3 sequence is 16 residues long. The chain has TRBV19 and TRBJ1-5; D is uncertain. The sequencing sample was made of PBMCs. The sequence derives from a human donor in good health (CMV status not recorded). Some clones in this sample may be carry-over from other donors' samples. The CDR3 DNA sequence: TGTGCCAGCCGAAAAGGGTCTGGGAGGCCGGATCAGCCCCAGCATTTT. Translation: CASRKGSGRPDQPQHF.